The entry that follows covers one T cell receptor beta chain sequence. The sample belongs to a study of blood T cell repertoires in COVID-19. Study details: In each case, the material was cDNA or gDNA derived from T cells, B-cell-depleted T cells, or PBMCs.

Those enrolled, adults aged about 18 to 89 years, came from roughly 22 US areas. With V trimmed by 3 bases and J by 4 bases, 7 bases remained unmatched. The CDR3 spans 16 residues. Germline assignment: CDR1 SGHKS and CDR2 YYEKEE (reference sequence). Repertoires were generated with immunoSEQ multiplex PCR, while TCRdb's copy carries only in-frame clones and drops some. The table shows 250,000 to 350,000 clones, with 86% occurring only once. The sequenced sample consisted of PBMCs or T cells enriched from blood (not recorded which). This sequence joins TRBV5-5 and TRBJ1-1; 12 nucleotides match TRBD1. This TCR was sampled from a woman aged 18-35 years who had recovered from COVID-19. DNA of the CDR3: TGTGCCAGCAGCTCCGGGACAGGGGGCCTGGGCACTGAAGCTTTCTTT. Translating gives CASSSGTGGLGTEAFF.